The TCR beta chain under discussion was sequenced for a study of a mutant IDH1 vaccine in newly diagnosed glioma. A single count supports this clone. CDR1 is SGHTA, CDR2 FQGTGA, per germline. The CDR3 has 15 residues. V lost 1 base, J lost 10 bases, and 14 bases lay in between. The table came from immunoSEQ multiplex PCR; TCRdb's copy has only in-frame clones and leaves some out. The sample lists about 51,000 clones; 60% to 85% were seen once. Stated time point: baseline, week 1 (first vaccination visit). Treatment indicated: pre-vaccination baseline after standard-of-care therapy. This receptor was obtained from a woman aged 40 to 55 with glioma. The sample was PBMCs, taken from a glioma patient treated with radiotherapy, temozolomide or both. The chain links TRBV7-3 to TRBJ1-6; weak D call: TRBD1 (5 bases). The CDR3 spells CASSLRPGWESPLHF. CDR3 sequence (DNA): TGTGCCAGCAGCTTAAGGCCAGGGTGGGAATCACCCCTCCACTTT.